The sequence of this TCR beta chain was determined in a study of cytomegalovirus exposure and HLA in healthy donors. CDR3 length equals 16 residues. V lost 1 base, J lost 5 bases, and 8 bases stayed unmatched. Germline V CDR1 and CDR2: SGHTA, FQGNSA. With 60 Vbeta and 13 Jbeta primers, the PCR was carried out. Data came from immunoSEQ multiplex PCR; TCRdb stores just in-frame clones and leaves some out. The table shows under 250,000 clones, with about 83% occurring only once. Sequenced: PBMCs. The rearrangement links TRBV7-2 to TRBJ1-2, with 9 bases matching TRBD1. This clonotype was sampled from a human donor in good health. In DNA form, the CDR3 reads TGTGCCAGCAGCTTAGGGTCCGGGACAGGGCGGTATGGCTACACCTTC. This translates into CASSLGSGTGRYGYTF.